These T cell receptor beta chains were read from a single sample in a study of vaccination and CD4 T cells after COVID-19. TCRdb ran MiXCR on the PCR reads and lists one entry per CDR3 protein. The table records 17,000 or so distinct CDR3 sequences, around 31% of them present only once. Antigens of these TCRs are unknown. Sequenced sample: cultured CD4+ T cells from blood. Receptors originate from a human donor with COVID-19. CDR3s include the opening cysteine and the closing phenylalanine or tryptophan. D genes are given only for firm matches. Some rows mark clone size as missing; the rest say once, few, many or name a class of expanded clone.

v_gene	abundance	j_gene	d_gene	CDR3aa	CDR3nt
TRBV20-1	-	TRBJ1-1	-	CSAPFTGSEAFF	TGCAGTGCCCCCTTTACAGGCTCTGAAGCTTTCTTT
TRBV6-2/TRBV6-3	few	TRBJ2-3	TRBD1	CASSRAGGYGTDTQYF	TGTGCCAGCAGTCGGGCAGGGGGATATGGCACAGATACGCAGTATTTT
TRBV20-1	few	TRBJ1-2	-	CSAMGLDRDYGYTF	TGCAGTGCTATGGGGCTTGACAGAGACTATGGCTACACCTTC
TRBV24-1	-	TRBJ2-2	TRBD2	CATSESGGAAGELFF	TGTGCCACCAGTGAATCGGGGGGGGCCGCCGGGGAGCTGTTTTTT
TRBV6-2/TRBV6-3	-	TRBJ2-3	TRBD2	CASNFERGGFGDTQYF	TGTGCCAGCAATTTCGAGCGGGGGGGCTTCGGAGATACGCAGTATTTT
TRBV24-1	medium-sized	TRBJ1-2	-	CATRGARANYGYTF	TGTGCCACCAGGGGGGCCCGAGCTAACTATGGCTACACCTTC
TRBV28	few	TRBJ1-2	TRBD1	CASSQPQGQIYGYTF	TGTGCCAGCAGTCAACCTCAGGGACAGATCTATGGCTACACCTTC
TRBV6-1	-	TRBJ1-1	-	CASRDNRDTTEAFF	TGTGCCAGCAGGGACAACAGGGATACCACTGAAGCTTTCTTT
TRBV11-2	-	TRBJ1-5	-	CASSPAGQGTGQPQHF	TGTGCCAGCAGCCCAGCGGGTCAGGGGACGGGTCAGCCCCAGCATTTT
TRBV7-6	-	TRBJ1-1	-	CASSPSATRNTEAFF	TGTGCCAGCAGCCCCTCGGCCACCAGGAACACTGAAGCTTTCTTT
TRBV7-2	-	TRBJ2-2	-	CASSFRVLNTGELFF	TGTGCCAGCAGCTTCCGGGTCCTGAACACCGGGGAGCTGTTTTTT
TRBV6-4	few	TRBJ1-1	-	CASRTTWRNTEAFF	TGTGCCAGCAGGACTACTTGGAGAAACACTGAAGCTTTCTTT
TRBV6-1	-	TRBJ1-5	TRBD1	CASSEDRVNQPQHF	TGTGCCAGCAGTGAGGACAGGGTAAATCAGCCCCAGCATTTT
TRBV11-2	-	TRBJ1-5	TRBD1	CASSLNTGGGQPQHF	TGTGCCAGCAGCTTAAATACAGGGGGGGGACAGCCCCAGCATTTT